The rows below give T cell receptor beta chains drawn from one sample of a study of metastatic and nonmetastatic thyroid tumors. TCRdb re-called clones via MiXCR from the PCR reads. The sample comprises over 10,000 clones, roughly 28% of which are singletons, and more than 10% rests with the top ten. The sample comprised tumor tissue. The receptors originated from a female donor with papillary thyroid cancer or a benign thyroid nodule (not recorded which). Some clones in this sample may be carry-over from other donors' samples. CDR3s include the opening cysteine and the closing phenylalanine or tryptophan. The D gene is left open where the match is weak. For some rows the clone size is stated as once, few or many, or as a class when expanded; others skip it.

clone size	V gene	D gene	J gene	CDR3 protein	CDR3 DNA
-	TRBV27	-	TRBJ1-2	CASSLPGTPEYGYTF	TGTGCCAGCAGTCTCCCCGGGACACCAGAGTACGGCTACACCTTC
medium-sized	TRBV2	-	TRBJ2-7	CASSPRRGYEQYF	TGTGCCAGCAGCCCACGCCGAGGTTACGAGCAGTACTTC
medium-sized	TRBV12-3/TRBV12-4	TRBD1	TRBJ2-7	CASLGQFSYEQYF	TGTGCCAGCTTGGGACAGTTCTCCTACGAGCAGTACTTC
-	TRBV2	-	TRBJ2-7	CAIRRSEYYEQYF	TGTGCCATCAGGCGGAGCGAATACTACGAGCAGTACTTC
-	TRBV20-1	TRBD1	TRBJ2-1	CSAIGKGGSEQFF	TGCAGTGCTATCGGGAAAGGGGGCTCGGAGCAGTTCTTC
-	TRBV11-2	-	TRBJ2-3	CASSLGVDTQYF	TGTGCCAGCAGCTTAGGTGTAGATACGCAGTATTTT
many	TRBV27	-	TRBJ2-5	CASTKRRGGETQYF	TGTGCCAGCACCAAACGCAGGGGAGGAGAGACCCAGTACTTC
-	TRBV30	TRBD2	TRBJ2-1	CAWSEGAGGSDEQFF	TGTGCCTGGAGCGAAGGGGCGGGAGGGTCCGATGAGCAGTTCTTC
-	TRBV30	-	TRBJ1-1	CAWGGGMNTEAFF	TGTGCCTGGGGTGGGGGGATGAACACTGAAGCTTTCTTT
once	TRBV7-8	-	TRBJ1-1	CASSFTFWTVGTEAFF	TGTGCCAGCAGCTTTACTTTCTGGACAGTGGGCACTGAAGCTTTCTTT